Listed below are T cell receptor beta chains from one sample, sequenced in a study of blood T cell repertoires in COVID-19. Produced via immunoSEQ multiplex PCR; TCRdb's table is partial and in-frame only. The data show 180,000 or so clones, about 90% seen once. Sequencing was carried out using PBMCs or T cells enriched from blood (not recorded which). All receptors derive from a human donor with acute COVID-19. The donor label of this sample is uncertain. Each CDR3 is given with its conserved first and last residue. The order of the fields is CDR3 length, J gene, D gene, V gene, clone size, CDR3 protein, CDR3 DNA. A D gene is named only where the DNA matches it firmly. The size of a clone is reported for some rows only, either as once, few or many, or as a class for expanded clones.

13 | TRBJ1-1 | TRBD1 | TRBV19 | - | CASSMSGTAEAFF | TGTGCCAGTAGTATGTCCGGGACAGCGGAAGCTTTCTTT
16 | TRBJ2-3 | - | TRBV5-1 | - | CASSPSLGGGPDTQYF | TGCGCCAGCAGCCCTTCTTTAGGGGGGGGCCCCGATACGCAGTATTTT
15 | TRBJ2-3 | - | TRBV9 | - | CASSVRVTYTDTQYF | TGTGCCAGCAGCGTACGGGTCACTTACACAGATACGCAGTATTTT
12 | TRBJ2-7 | - | TRBV12-5 | - | CASGFTGTEQYF | TGTGCTAGTGGTTTTACCGGGACAGAGCAGTACTTC
15 | TRBJ2-7 | TRBD1 | TRBV5-6 | once | CASSPRDRGTEEQYF | TGTGCCAGCAGCCCTCGGGACAGGGGTACAGAGGAGCAGTACTTC
12 | TRBJ1-5 | - | TRBV7-9 | - | CASSLERSPQHF | TGTGCCAGCAGCTTAGAGAGGAGCCCCCAGCATTTT
15 | TRBJ2-5 | TRBD2 | TRBV30 | - | CAWGIGGGALKTQYF | TGTGCCTGGGGGATTGGCGGGGGGGCCTTAAAGACCCAGTACTTC
14 | TRBJ2-3 | - | TRBV29-1 | - | CSVRGTPYTDTQYF | TGCAGCGTTCGGGGGACTCCGTACACAGATACGCAGTATTTT
16 | TRBJ1-2 | TRBD1 | TRBV9 | - | CASSGGTGLLNYGYTF | TGTGCCAGCAGCGGTGGGACAGGTCTACTTAACTATGGCTACACCTTC
18 | TRBJ2-5 | TRBD2 | TRBV9 | few | CASSGGGLAGAKGETQYF | TGTGCCAGCAGCGGAGGTGGACTAGCGGGGGCTAAGGGGGAGACCCAGTACTTC
15 | TRBJ2-7 | TRBD1 | TRBV7-9 | - | CASSSGQGALREQYF | TGTGCCAGCAGCTCGGGACAGGGGGCTCTTCGCGAGCAGTACTTC
16 | TRBJ2-5 | TRBD1 | TRBV28 | - | CASSLLGTGGSETQYF | TGTGCCAGCAGTTTATTAGGGACAGGGGGCTCGGAGACCCAGTACTTC
14 | TRBJ2-7 | - | TRBV5-6 | - | CASSFPTGSYEQYF | TGTGCCAGCAGCTTCCCGACAGGCTCCTACGAGCAGTACTTC
15 | TRBJ2-7 | - | TRBV6-1 | - | CASSEVRQGVYEQYF | TGTGCCAGCAGTGAAGTGAGGCAGGGTGTTTACGAGCAGTACTTC
16 | TRBJ1-2 | - | TRBV7-9 | - | CASSLGQGRTNYGYTF | TGTGCCAGCAGCTTAGGGCAAGGGAGGACTAACTATGGCTACACCTTC
16 | TRBJ1-4 | TRBD1 | TRBV5-6 | few | CASSPTGDGHNEKLFF | TGTGCCAGCAGCCCGACAGGGGACGGCCATAATGAAAAACTGTTTTTT
12 | TRBJ2-7 | - | TRBV5-6 | - | CASSSTPYEQYF | TGTGCCAGCAGCTCGACTCCCTACGAGCAGTACTTC
13 | TRBJ2-7 | - | TRBV6-5 | - | CASSYEFRDEQYF | TGTGCCAGCAGTTACGAGTTTCGGGACGAGCAGTACTTC
16 | TRBJ2-3 | TRBD1 | TRBV7-8 | - | CASSLDPGGGTDTQYF | TGTGCCAGCAGCTTAGATCCAGGGGGTGGCACAGATACGCAGTATTTT
17 | TRBJ1-6 | - | TRBV6-2/TRBV6-3 | - | CASSSLRTASYNSPLHF | TGTGCCAGCAGTTCCCTCAGGACAGCCTCCTATAATTCACCCCTCCACTTT
15 | TRBJ1-2 | TRBD1 | TRBV7-9 | - | CASSFPGQGDYGYTF | TGTGCCAGCAGCTTTCCCGGACAGGGCGACTATGGCTACACCTTC
14 | TRBJ2-7 | - | TRBV18 | - | CASSPPGWAYEQYF | TGTGCCAGCTCACCACCGGGCTGGGCCTACGAGCAGTACTTC
14 | TRBJ1-2 | TRBD1 | TRBV5-5 | - | CASSLNRGVYGYTF | TGTGCCAGCAGCTTGAACAGGGGCGTCTATGGCTACACCTTC
14 | TRBJ1-3 | - | TRBV7-9 | - | CASAGKDSGNTIYF | TGTGCCAGCGCGGGGAAAGACTCTGGAAACACCATATATTTT
15 | TRBJ1-1 | - | TRBV4-2 | - | CASSPPGAMNTEAFF | TGTGCCAGCAGCCCCCCGGGTGCGATGAACACTGAAGCTTTCTTT
14 | TRBJ2-5 | - | TRBV27 | - | CASSLSRQQETQYF | TGTGCCAGCAGTCTAAGTCGACAGCAAGAGACCCAGTACTTC
13 | TRBJ2-7 | TRBD1 | TRBV5-1 | - | CASRGTGKGEQYF | TGCGCCAGCAGGGGGACAGGGAAGGGAGAGCAGTACTTC
14 | TRBJ1-1 | - | TRBV19 | - | CASSIAGLNTEAFF | TGTGCCAGTAGTATCGCAGGTCTGAACACTGAAGCTTTCTTT
15 | TRBJ1-5 | TRBD1 | TRBV6-2/TRBV6-3 | - | CASSQPGTGSQPQHF | TGTGCCAGCAGCCAGCCAGGGACAGGGAGTCAGCCCCAGCATTTT
14 | TRBJ2-3 | - | TRBV5-4 | - | CASSELTGPDTQYF | TGTGCCAGCAGCGAATTAACAGGGCCAGATACGCAGTATTTT
16 | TRBJ1-1 | - | TRBV4-1 | once | CASSQGGSGANTEAFF | TGCGCCAGCAGCCAAGGGGGAAGCGGGGCGAACACTGAAGCTTTCTTT
13 | TRBJ1-2 | - | TRBV11-2 | - | CASSPQGGVGYTF | TGTGCCAGCAGCCCCCAAGGGGGGGTTGGCTACACCTTC
13 | TRBJ2-5 | TRBD2 | TRBV2 | - | CASIAGGLETQYF | TGTGCCAGCATCGCGGGGGGGCTGGAGACCCAGTACTTC
13 | TRBJ2-7 | - | TRBV4-1 | - | CASSGRLSYEQYF | TGCGCCAGCAGCGGCCGCTTGTCGTACGAGCAGTACTTC
15 | TRBJ2-1 | TRBD1 | TRBV18 | - | CASSPVTGAHNEQFF | TGTGCCAGCTCACCAGTGACAGGGGCCCACAATGAGCAGTTCTTC
14 | TRBJ1-1 | - | TRBV18 | - | CASSPRQTNTEAFF | TGTGCCAGCTCACCGCGACAGACGAACACTGAAGCTTTCTTT
16 | TRBJ2-5 | - | TRBV15 | - | CATSREGLGAAKTQYF | TGTGCCACCAGCAGAGAGGGGCTGGGGGCAGCAAAGACCCAGTACTTC
10 | TRBJ2-7 | - | TRBV12-5 | - | CASGLYEQYF | TGTGCTAGTGGTCTCTACGAGCAGTACTTC
15 | TRBJ1-2 | - | TRBV3-1/TRBV3-2 | - | CASSPNPGQRAGYTF | TGTGCCAGCAGCCCTAATCCCGGACAGAGGGCTGGCTACACCTTC
12 | TRBJ1-1 | - | TRBV19 | few | CASSIGVTEAFF | TGTGCCAGTAGTATCGGGGTGACTGAAGCTTTCTTT
13 | TRBJ1-3 | - | TRBV2 | - | CASSSGRRNTIYF | TGTGCCAGCAGTTCAGGGCGCAGAAACACCATATATTTT
15 | TRBJ2-7 | TRBD2 | TRBV19 | few | CASSPPWSGAYEQYF | TGTGCCAGTAGTCCCCCGTGGAGCGGGGCTTACGAGCAGTACTTC
11 | TRBJ1-4 | - | TRBV20-1 | - | CSAKRNEKLFF | TGCAGTGCTAAACGGAATGAAAAACTGTTTTTT
16 | TRBJ2-7 | - | TRBV4-2 | - | CASSQVRGAGRSEQYF | TGTGCCAGCAGCCAAGTTCGGGGGGCCGGACGATCCGAGCAGTACTTC
14 | TRBJ2-2 | TRBD2 | TRBV9 | - | CASSPPRGAGELFF | TGTGCCAGCAGCCCACCCCGGGGGGCCGGGGAGCTGTTTTTT
17 | TRBJ2-3 | TRBD2 | TRBV3-1/TRBV3-2 | - | CASSLGLAGGLRDTQYF | TGTGCCAGCAGCCTCGGACTAGCGGGGGGGTTGCGGGATACGCAGTATTTT
15 | TRBJ1-1 | TRBD1 | TRBV3-1/TRBV3-2 | - | CASSQEGQRYTEAFF | TGTGCCAGCAGCCAAGAGGGACAGCGTTACACTGAAGCTTTCTTT
14 | TRBJ2-1 | TRBD1 | TRBV19 | - | CASSMDRSYNEQFF | TGTGCCAGTAGTATGGACAGGTCCTACAATGAGCAGTTCTTC
14 | TRBJ2-2 | - | TRBV2 | - | CASSIGGYTGELFF | TGTGCCAGCTCGATAGGAGGGTACACCGGGGAGCTGTTTTTT
17 | TRBJ1-3 | TRBD1 | TRBV3-1/TRBV3-2 | - | CASSPGQGQGYGNTIYF | TGTGCCAGCAGCCCCGGACAGGGCCAGGGTTACGGAAACACCATATATTTT
14 | TRBJ1-2 | - | TRBV6-5 | - | CASSPGIGTYGYTF | TGTGCCAGCAGTCCCGGGATAGGGACTTATGGCTACACCTTC
14 | TRBJ2-1 | TRBD2 | TRBV19 | - | CASMQRGAYNEQFF | TGTGCCAGTATGCAGCGGGGGGCTTACAATGAGCAGTTCTTC